This T cell receptor beta chain stems from a study of shared clonotypes between healthy human individuals. On ten immunoSEQ deep assay plates, unsorted PBMC DNA was sequenced. The method was immunoSEQ multiplex PCR; TCRdb's version includes in-frame clones alone and lacks a portion of them. The sample yields about 470,000 clones, 70% to 80% seen once. This receptor was identified in a woman between 40 and 50 years old in good health. Some clones in this sample may be carry-over from other donors' samples. Sequenced: PBMCs.

The CDR3 region is CASNRGLNQPQHF. The CDR3 DNA follows: TGTGCCAGTAATCGGGGCCTTAATCAGCCCCAGCATTTT. The gene calls are TRBV7-2 and TRBJ1-5; TRBD1 might be the D (5 bases). V lost 9 bases and J 4 bases, leaving 13 bases between the germline ends. CDR3 length: 13 residues. Germline values: CDR1 SGHTA, CDR2 FQGNSA.